The 28 T cell receptor beta chains below were found in one sample sequenced in a study of cytomegalovirus exposure and HLA in healthy donors. PCR employed 60 Vbeta and 13 Jbeta primers. Some clones are missing from TCRdb's copy, which holds only in-frame ones; the method was immunoSEQ multiplex PCR. Among about 150,000 clones listed, more than 65% were seen once. Specimen: PBMCs. The source is a young man in good health and CMV-seropositive.

The rearrangement links TRBV18 to TRBJ1-2; the match to TRBD1 covers 7 bases. Germline V gene data show CDR1 as KGHSH and CDR2 as LQKENI. V dropped 3 bases and J dropped 8; count of bases not matched to a gene: 3. The CDR3 runs to 12 residues. The CDR3 coding sequence is TGTGCCAGCTCACCGACAGGGACCGGCTACACCTTC. This translates into CASSPTGTGYTF.

This clone was found a few times. This chain joins TRBV6-1 and TRBJ1-3; 7 bases are a match to TRBD1. Germline V gene data show CDR1 as MNHNS and CDR2 as SASEGT. The ends lost 10 bases at V and 8 bases at J; junction bases unmatched: 11. The CDR3 has 13 amino acids. CDR3 coding DNA: TGTGCCACCACAGGGACAGTCGGACACACCATATATTTT. Translating it yields CATTGTVGHTIYF.

The chain combines TRBV28 with TRBJ1-5, with D perhaps matching TRBD1 (6 bases). V shed 8 bases and J shed 6 bases, with 11 bases lying between them. Germline loops: CDR1 MDHEN, CDR2 SYDVKM. There are 12 residues in the CDR3. The CDR3 DNA reads as TGTGCCAGCGGAACAGGGCCTCAGCCCCAGCATTTT. This gives the protein CASGTGPQPQHF. Supplemented by reference TRBV28 and TRBJ1-5, the full variable domain reads DVKVTQSSRYLVKRTGEKVFLECVQDMDHENMFWYRQDPGLGLRLIYFSYDVKMKEKGDIPEGYSVSREKKERFSLILESASTNQTSMYLCASGTGPQPQHFGDGTRLSIL.

The chain links TRBV18 to TRBJ2-3; D may be TRBD2 (6 bases). Trimming shortened V by 2 bases and J by 0 bases, and 15 bases separated the two germline ends. Germline CDR1 and CDR2: KGHSH and LQKENI. CDR3 size: 17 residues. The DNA for the CDR3 is TGTGCCAGCTCACCATCCCTGGGACTCCTGAGCACAGATACGCAGTATTTT. Translating gives CASSPSLGLLSTDTQYF.

The genes are TRBV5-6 and TRBJ2-2; no clear D. V lost 2 bases to trimming and J lost 4 bases, with 9 bases between them. From germline, CDR1 is SGHDT and CDR2 YYEEEE. CDR3 length equals 14 residues. As DNA, the CDR3 is TGTGCCAGCAGCTTTCAGCGAATCACCGGGGAGCTGTTTTTT. Its protein product is CASSFQRITGELFF.

This clone showed up just a few times. The chain is built from TRBV12-5 and TRBJ1-5, with D hard to call. Germline V lookup: CDR1 LGHNT, CDR2 FRNRAP. V lost 3 bases and J 2 bases, leaving 17 bases between the germline ends. The CDR3 runs 17 residues. In DNA form, the CDR3 reads TGTGCTAGTGGTTTCTCCTCGGGGAGGGTCCGCAATCAGCCCCAGCATTTT. Its protein product is CASGFSSGRVRNQPQHF.

V usage is TRBV6-4 and J usage is TRBJ2-2; 8 bases match TRBD1. V gave up 0 bases and J gave up 5 bases; unmatched junction bases: 8. Per germline, CDR1 MRHNA and CDR2 SNTAGT. This CDR3 is 17 amino acids long. CDR3 loop: CASSDSIRGRGTGELFF. CDR3 in DNA: TGTGCCAGCAGTGACTCGATCAGGGGGCGCGGGACCGGGGAGCTGTTTTTT.

The chain is built from TRBV5-1 and TRBJ2-5, with 9 bases that match TRBD1. Germline-derived CDR1 and CDR2 are SGHRS and YFSETQ. This CDR3 has 16 residues. V was clipped by 3 bases and J by 5 bases; unmatched bases: 11. The CDR3 protein is CASSSGPTGGGETQYF. The CDR3 bases are TGCGCCAGCAGCTCCGGACCCACAGGGGGCGGTGAGACCCAGTACTTC.

This chain links TRBV5-1 with TRBJ1-2; no reliable D call. This CDR3 has 14 amino acids. Trimming took off 4 bases at V and 11 bases at J, with 21 bases between the two ends. Germline V CDR1 and CDR2: SGHRS, YFSETQ. The CDR3 DNA follows: TGCGCCAGCAGCGAAGCCCAACGAGAGAGAGGGTACACCTTC. Protein: CASSEAQRERGYTF.

The chain uses TRBV10-3 and TRBJ2-7; D not resolved. The CDR3 has 11 residues. Trimming removed 4 bases at V and 6 bases at J, with 7 bases between. CDR1 is ENHRY and CDR2 is SYGVKD in the germline V gene. The CDR3 sequence is CAISAGSEQYF. The CDR3 DNA is TGTGCCATCAGTGCCGGTTCCGAGCAGTACTTC.

This chain uses TRBV27 with TRBJ1-6; 7 nucleotides line up with TRBD1. Germline-derived CDR1 and CDR2 are MNHEY and SMNVEV (reference sequence). The V gene end was trimmed by 8 bases and the J gene end by 6 bases; junction bases not matched to a gene: 4. The CDR3 is made up of 13 amino acids. The CDR3 spells CASGTVFNSPLHF. As DNA, the CDR3 is TGTGCCAGCGGGACAGTCTTTAATTCACCCCTCCACTTT.

The chain uses TRBV4-2 and TRBJ2-3, with no clear D. Germline V gene sequence: CDR1 LGHNA, CDR2 YNFKEQ. V was trimmed by 4 bases and J by 1 base, leaving 12 bases between them. There are 15 residues in the CDR3. CDR3: CASSLKMTGTDTQYF. In nucleotides, the CDR3 is TGTGCCAGCAGCCTAAAGATGACTGGCACAGATACGCAGTATTTT.

V is TRBV29-1 and J is TRBJ2-7, with TRBD1 matching over 11 bases. V shed 6 bases and J 6 bases; nucleotides not matched to a gene: 7. Germline CDR1 reads SQVTM; CDR2 reads ANQGSEA. This CDR3 comprises 13 residues. The CDR3 region has the DNA TGCAGCGTACCACAAGGACAGGGGGCCGAGCAGTACTTC. Amino acid sequence: CSVPQGQGAEQYF.

The V call is TRBV5-1, the J call TRBJ2-5, with TRBD1 matching 12 bases. V gave up 3 bases and J gave up 5 bases; unmatched junction bases: 8. Germline CDR1 SGHRS, CDR2 YFSETQ. The CDR3 spans 16 residues. The CDR3 here is CASSSTGQGAMETQYF. As DNA, the CDR3 is TGCGCCAGCAGCTCAACGGGACAGGGGGCGATGGAGACCCAGTACTTC.

This clone came up a few times. This chain links TRBV15 with TRBJ2-7; D is unclear. V gave up 0 bases and J gave up 3 bases, with 6 bases separating them. Germline CDR1 reads LNHNV; CDR2 reads YYDKDF (reference sequence). CDR3 length: 13 residues. CDR3 amino acids: CATSRDPVYEQYF. CDR3 sequence (DNA): TGTGCCACCAGCAGAGACCCGGTCTACGAGCAGTACTTC.

V gene TRBV14 combines with J gene TRBJ1-4; perhaps TRBD1 as D (6 bases). With 4 bases removed from V and 8 bases from J, the gap between germline ends came to 20 bases. Germline-derived CDR1 and CDR2 are SGHDN and FVKESK. This CDR3 has 16 amino acids. Written as DNA, the CDR3 is TGTGCCAGCAGCCTGACCGCGGGGGGGGCGCACGAAAAACTGTTTTTT. Its translation: CASSLTAGGAHEKLFF. Based on the CDR3 plus reference TRBV14 and TRBJ1-4, the full variable domain is EAGVTQFPSHSVIEKGQTVTLRCDPISGHDNLYWYRRVMGKEIKFLLHFVKESKQDESGMPNNRFLAERTGGTYSTLKVQPAELEDSGVYFCASSLTAGGAHEKLFFGSGTQLSVL.

The count of this clone is one. The chain employs TRBV27 and TRBJ2-1; TRBD2 aligns across 8 bases. CDR1 is MNHEY, CDR2 SMNVEV, per germline (reference sequence). The J segment lost 8 bases and the V segment lost 3 bases, leaving 9 bases of the junction unmatched. This CDR3 spans 15 amino acids. The CDR3 region has the DNA TGTGCCAGCAGTTTTGCGGGGGGCTTCTTGGATGAGCAGTTCTTC. Amino acid sequence: CASSFAGGFLDEQFF.

This rearrangement joins TRBV28 to TRBJ1-2, with 7 bases lining up with TRBD1. J gave up 3 bases and V 5 bases, and 6 bases lay outside the gene matches. Germline assignment: CDR1 MDHEN and CDR2 SYDVKM. This CDR3 has 14 residues. The CDR3 region is CASSDRASYYGYTF. CDR3 in DNA: TGTGCCAGCAGTGACAGGGCCTCCTACTATGGCTACACCTTC.

Details on this clone: A far larger clone differs by one base, so this is likely a read error. This sequence joins TRBV29-1 and TRBJ2-1; D gene uncertain. Germline values: CDR1 SQVTM, CDR2 ANQGSEA. CDR3 length equals 10 residues. V lost 8 bases, J lost 5 bases, and 7 bases lay in between. The CDR3 coding sequence is TGCAGCACGACACACAATGAGCAGTTCTTC. It encodes CSTTHNEQFF.

The genes are TRBV4-3 and TRBJ1-2; D ambiguous. V lost 1 base and J lost 8, with 14 bases in between. The germline CDR1 and CDR2 sequences are LGHNA and YSLEER. CDR3 size: 14 residues. The CDR3 bases are TGCGCCAGCAGCCAAGGACACGACGGTTTAGGCTACACCTTC. Translating it yields CASSQGHDGLGYTF.

The rearrangement joins TRBV11-2 to TRBJ1-2, with D tentatively TRBD1 (5 bases). Deletions cut 5 bases from V and 7 bases from J, with 17 bases between. CDR1 is SGHAT and CDR2 is FQNNGV in the germline V gene. This CDR3 is 14 amino acids long. CDR3 loop: CASSDGSGWFGYTF. The CDR3 region has the DNA TGTGCCAGCAGCGACGGGTCAGGGTGGTTTGGCTACACCTTC. Full variable domain (missing parts from reference TRBV11-2 and TRBJ1-2): EAGVAQSPRYKIIEKRQSVAFWCNPISGHATLYWYQQILGQGPKLLIQFQNNGVVDDSQLPKDRFSAERLKGVDSTLKIQPAKLEDSAVYLCASSDGSGWFGYTFGSGTRLTVV.

This chain joins TRBV2 and TRBJ1-1; D is unclear. The CDR3 spans 12 residues. The V and J ends lost 3 bases and 11 bases respectively, with 13 bases between them. Germline V gives CDR1 SNHLY, CDR2 FYNNEI. CDR3 DNA sequence: TGTGCCAGCAGTGAGGCTCGTCGAGCGGCTTTCTTT. This sequence encodes CASSEARRAAFF.

In DNA, the CDR3 is TGCGCCAGCAGCTTGGGACAGGTTGAGAATGAAAAACTGTTTTTT. Translated: CASSLGQVENEKLFF. The chain has TRBV5-1 and TRBJ1-4, with D possibly being TRBD1 (6 bases). CDR1 and CDR2 (germline): SGHRS, YFSETQ. V was shortened by 0 bases and J by 5 bases, with 11 bases between the two germline ends. The CDR3 has 15 residues.

This clone was detected once. The V call is TRBV11-2, the J call TRBJ2-7, with 8 bases identical to TRBD1. The CDR3 consists of 14 residues. Losses at the gene ends were 1 base for V and 5 bases for J; bases not matched to a gene: 4. Germline CDR1 reads SGHAT; CDR2 reads FQNNGV. CDR3 residues: CASSLGQGAHEQYF. The CDR3 bases are TGTGCCAGCAGCTTAGGTCAGGGGGCCCACGAGCAGTACTTC.

The chain employs TRBV12-5 and TRBJ1-5, with TRBD1 matching 7 bases. The ends lost 7 bases at V and 5 bases at J; junction bases unmatched: 11. There are 15 residues in the CDR3. From germline, CDR1 is LGHNT and CDR2 FRNRAP. CDR3 coding DNA: TGTGCTAGTGACCCAGGGACAGTCCAAGATCAGCCCCAGCATTTT. Amino acid sequence: CASDPGTVQDQPQHF.

This chain connects TRBV19 to TRBJ1-1, with unresolved D. V lost 4 bases, J lost 10 bases, and 10 bases lay in between. The CDR3 is 11 amino acids. Germline CDR1 and CDR2: LNHDA and SQIVND (reference sequence). The CDR3 loop is CASSKGAGAFF. The CDR3 coding sequence is TGTGCCAGTAGTAAGGGCGCGGGAGCTTTCTTT.

This sequence joins TRBV19 and TRBJ1-1; 7 bases match TRBD1. This CDR3 is built from 16 residues. Trimming removed 7 bases from V and 4 bases from J; junction bases left unmatched: 15. Germline V gene sequence: CDR1 LNHDA, CDR2 SQIVND (reference sequence). CDR3 loop: CASIGPAGQASTEAFF. The DNA for the CDR3 is TGTGCCAGTATAGGGCCCGCTGGACAGGCGTCCACTGAAGCTTTCTTT. Supplemented by reference TRBV19 and TRBJ1-1, the full variable domain reads DGGITQSPKYLFRKEGQNVTLSCEQNLNHDAMYWYRQDPGQGLRLIYYSQIVNDFQKGDIAEGYSVSREKKESFPLTVTSAQKNPTAFYLCASIGPAGQASTEAFFGQGTRLTVV.

This chain joins TRBV4-1 and TRBJ2-6, with D perhaps matching TRBD1 (7 bases). V lost 3 bases and J lost 2, with 11 bases in between. Germline-derived CDR1 and CDR2 are MGHRA and YSYEKL. The length of the CDR3 is 16 residues. This chain's CDR3 is CASSHGRGAGANVLTF. CDR3 DNA sequence: TGCGCCAGCAGCCATGGCAGGGGGGCTGGGGCCAACGTCCTGACTTTC.